This is a list of T cell receptor beta chains from one sample in a study of beta chain features in type 1 diabetes. Clones were sequenced by immunoSEQ multiplex PCR, and TCRdb holds only the in-frame ones, with some missing. The sample includes 600,000 to 700,000 clones, about an eighth of them seen just once. Sequenced input: naive CD4+ T cells from blood. The receptors shown here come from a man in his thirties or forties with type 1 diabetes. CDR3s include the opening cysteine and the closing phenylalanine or tryptophan.

v_call,j_call,cdr3_aa
TRBV25-1,TRBJ2-2,CASSKFKDSQVTGELFF
TRBV7-9,TRBJ1-4,CASTRTGSEKLFF
TRBV30,TRBJ1-6,CAWSVGDRANSPLHF
TRBV7-2,TRBJ1-2,CASSLEPGGRNYGYTF
TRBV27,TRBJ2-5,CASSPRTGWETQYF
TRBV29-1,TRBJ2-1,CSVSAYNEQFF
TRBV4-2,TRBJ2-7,CASSRTSGVFSYEQYF
TRBV7-2,TRBJ2-5,CASSSLEGGGQETQYF
TRBV7-2,TRBJ1-3,CASSLVTGKTGNTIYF
TRBV5-4,TRBJ1-1,CASSGYRDGNTEAFF
TRBV7-9,TRBJ1-6,CASSGTGQGHSPLHF
TRBV11-2,TRBJ2-2,CASSLYTGSGTGELFF
TRBV18,TRBJ2-1,CASSPPTPPSYNEQFF
TRBV4-3,TRBJ2-7,CASSHSPRARERYEQYF
TRBV29-1,TRBJ1-1,CSVEVSPEAFF
TRBV6-5,TRBJ1-1,CASTHTPNTEAFF
TRBV5-1,TRBJ1-2,CASSLMDPGGYTF
TRBV7-9,TRBJ2-7,CASSGTAMGEQYF
TRBV28,TRBJ1-5,CASSFRGGLDQPQHF
TRBV5-1,TRBJ1-5,CASSRDPGVGQPQHF
TRBV2,TRBJ2-5,CASGRGQRETQYF
TRBV7-2,TRBJ2-7,CASSIDRDSRGYEQYF
TRBV25-1,TRBJ2-7,CASQEPSSYEQYF
TRBV5-1,TRBJ2-2,CASSLSSGTGSGELFF
TRBV7-9,TRBJ2-5,CASSVNLRETQYF
TRBV7-8,TRBJ1-1,CASSLLMMRAFF
TRBV14,TRBJ1-2,CASSQGGGRAYGYTF
TRBV19,TRBJ1-2,CASSPDRNYGYTF
TRBV7-2,TRBJ2-1,CASSLPGQGGGNEQFF
TRBV13,TRBJ1-2,CASSLDRRNYGYTF
TRBV6-1,TRBJ2-7,CASSPRDRGEQYF
TRBV27,TRBJ1-2,CASSLGRNYGYTF
TRBV5-4,TRBJ1-1,CASSVRDVNTEAFF
TRBV9,TRBJ2-2,CASSTGTSGNTGELFF
TRBV5-4,TRBJ2-7,CASRNLGQLTYEQYF
TRBV9,TRBJ2-7,CASSATSGGSYEQYF
TRBV28,TRBJ2-7,CASTRESSYEQYF
TRBV19,TRBJ2-1,CASSIGGGPYNEQFF
TRBV30,TRBJ2-5,CAWSSGGETQYF
TRBV2,TRBJ2-3,CASRRQGGSTDTQYF
TRBV7-3,TRBJ2-7,CASSLWDRGGGEQYF
TRBV27,TRBJ2-2,CASSFQGGELFF
TRBV2,TRBJ1-2,CASSLQGTGYGYTF
TRBV5-1,TRBJ1-3,CASSLGLYSGNTIYF
TRBV19,TRBJ2-1,CASTGTSDQGNEQFF
TRBV29-1,TRBJ1-2,CSVQRGVEGYTF
TRBV4-2,TRBJ2-3,CASSQNSLPDTQYF
TRBV7-2,TRBJ2-3,CASSLNGGDRATDTQYF
TRBV7-2,TRBJ1-2,CASSLPPGTPYGYTF